The T cell receptor (beta chain) described here comes from a study of OX40 agonist ivuxolimab in advanced cancers. General study points: The study did not work out the antigen specificity of the expanded peripheral T cells.

This clone showed up just once. Its cognate antigen is unknown. The protocol was immunoSEQ multiplex PCR, while the TCRdb copy is restricted to in-frame clones and leaves out a portion. The repertoire holds 95,000 to 100,000 clones, with around 94% as singletons. Germline-derived CDR1 and CDR2 are LNHDA and SQIVND (reference sequence). The CDR3 is made up of 13 amino acids. Deletions cut 6 bases from V and 8 bases from J, with 11 bases between. Sample: CD4+ or CD8+ T cells sorted from blood, taken in a trial of the OX40 agonist ivuxolimab. The receptor comes from an adult with an advanced solid tumor such as melanoma, head and neck, liver or kidney cancer. The chain combines TRBV19 with TRBJ1-6; D gene unclear. Here the CDR3 reads CASRSVLDSPLHF. The DNA for the CDR3 is TGTGCCAGTAGGTCTGTCCTGGATTCACCCCTCCACTTT.